This T cell receptor (beta chain) was recorded in a study of tumor-infiltrating lymphocytes in primary liver carcinoma. Findings and limits, study-wide: Only about 7-25% of top clones were detected in each of the five tumor regions.

The researchers produced TCR beta cDNA from 500 ng total RNA with a constant-region primer. Researchers made the TCR beta libraries by running three nested multiplex PCR rounds with slightly modified ARM-PCR. TRBV1-TRBV30 forward primers and a C-beta reverse primer were used in the first two PCR rounds, which each ran for ten to eleven cycles. TCRdb redid the calling of the multiplex PCR reads with MiXCR, one entry per CDR3 protein. Of under 90,000 distinct CDR3 sequences in the sample, 72% are singletons; the top ten hold approximately 20%. From unsorted bulk tissue weighing about 18-30 mg, DNA and RNA were co-extracted. At sampling, these chronic HBV carriers had received no treatment. Germline CDR1 reads SGHDN; CDR2 reads FVKESK. The CDR3 length is 13 residues. Note on this clonotype: What it binds is not known.

V and J are TRBV14 and TRBJ2-7; D may be TRBD1 (5 bases). Sequenced material: liver tumor tissue from sampling region 1. Documented subset: tumor region T1, superior pole. The source of this sequence is a man aged 40-49 years with primary liver carcinoma and hepatitis B virus infection. Here the CDR3 DNA reads TGTGTCATCAGTCAAGACAGCTCCTACGAGCAGTACTTC. Amino acids: CVISQDSSYEQYF.